This T cell receptor beta chain was sequenced during a study of Ad26.COV2.S vaccination and SARS-CoV-2 variants. Study context: This donor came from the COV1001 trial of Ad26.COV2.S.

Here immunoSEQ multiplex PCR was the method, and the copy in TCRdb shows in-frame clones only, minus some. The data show around 380,000 clones, 70% to 90% seen once. Treatment defined: about 20 received Ad26.COV2.S at low or high dose, single or two shots; about 5 received placebo; per-sample allocation not given. Sampling was performed 63 days after the first vaccine or placebo injection. V lost 6 bases to trimming and J lost 4 bases, with 6 bases between them. CDR1 and CDR2 from the germline V gene are MNHEY and SVGAGI. The CDR3 is 11 amino acids. A remark on this clone: Other nucleotide sequences in the sample specify the same CDR3.

This receptor was taken from a person between 18 and 65 years old who received the Ad26.COV2.S COVID-19 vaccine or a placebo. The rearrangement links TRBV6-5 to TRBJ1-2; D might be TRBD1 (5 bases). The sample was peripheral blood, taken in a trial of Ad26.COV2.S vaccine versus placebo. The DNA of the CDR3 is TGTGCCAGCAGGACAGCCTATGGCTACACCTTC. It specifies CASRTAYGYTF.